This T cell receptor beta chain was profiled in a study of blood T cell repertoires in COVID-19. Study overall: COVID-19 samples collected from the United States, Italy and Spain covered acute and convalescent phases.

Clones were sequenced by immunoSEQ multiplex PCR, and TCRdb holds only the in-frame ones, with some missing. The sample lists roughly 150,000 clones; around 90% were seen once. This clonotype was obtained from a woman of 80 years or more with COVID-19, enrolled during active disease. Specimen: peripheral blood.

CDR3 in amino acids: CASSQGAGPYEQFF. The DNA for the CDR3 is TGTGCCAGCAGCCAAGGGGCGGGACCGTACGAGCAGTTCTTC. The chain carries TRBV3-1 (or the pseudogene TRBV3-2) and TRBJ2-1; the D gene is possibly TRBD2 (6 bases). The V end was cut by 1 base, the J end by 10 bases, with 14 bases between. CDR3 size: 14 residues. Germline V CDR1 and CDR2: LGHDT, YNNKEL (reference sequence).